The clone carrying this T cell receptor (beta chain) is a singleton in its sample. As yet, its antigen is unknown. This entry is derived from a study of post-analysis software for immune sequencing data. Unique-molecular-identifier-tagged TCR beta cDNA libraries were used. Via MiXCR, TCRdb re-called the PCR reads, giving one row per CDR3 protein. The sample includes more than 450,000 distinct CDR3 sequences, 44% of them seen just once. CDR3 size: 11 residues. Germline values: CDR1 SQVTM, CDR2 ANQGSEA. Trimming stripped 7 bases from V and 9 bases from J, with 13 bases between. Study results and caveats: Significantly lower normalized Chao1 diversity was found in patients with multiple sclerosis relative to controls. Elevated frequency relative to controls characterized roughly five TRBV segments in patients, TRBV5-6, TRBV5-1 and TRBV20-1 among them.

The TCR was taken from a girl aged 5-17 years with multiple sclerosis. Sequencing used blood. The V call is TRBV29-1, the J call TRBJ2-1, with D tentatively TRBD1 (6 bases). CDR3 coding DNA: TGCAGCGGCCACAGGGATGGTGAGCAGTTCTTC. Translated: CSGHRDGEQFF.